A single T cell receptor (beta chain) is shown here with its context. What it recognizes is unknown. This entry belongs to a study of PD-1 blockade in classical Hodgkin lymphoma. Study-level results: Reported baseline diversity: healthy donors highest, relapsed/refractory patients lowest. Causes of the repertoire differences remain undefined, possibly disease activity or prior therapy.

Produced via immunoSEQ multiplex PCR; TCRdb's table is partial and in-frame only. The sample records about 25,000 clones, over 85% being singletons. As to time point: newly diagnosed, previously untreated cHL patient sample. The authors compared against newly diagnosed, untreated classical Hodgkin lymphoma PBMCs. In germline, CDR1 is LGHNT, CDR2 FRNRAP. The CDR3 loop spans 12 amino acids. V lost 0 bases and J 5 bases, leaving 3 bases between the germline ends. The rearrangement uses TRBV12-5 and TRBJ2-3; no definite D call. Material: peripheral blood mononuclear cells (PBMCs). The receptor was derived from a human donor with classical Hodgkin lymphoma. Written as DNA, the CDR3 is TGTGCTAGTGGTTTGGTTGTAGATACGCAGTATTTT. Amino acids: CASGLVVDTQYF.